This T cell receptor (beta chain) was identified in a study of T cells after yellow fever vaccination. Findings and limits, study-wide: Post-booster repertoires contained most primary-vaccination clones again (around 97% CD4, approximately 88% CD8). Some clonotypes, a small share, were shared between CD4 and CD8 compartments. The study found a weaker secondary response that peaked faster, day 5 versus 15.

Universal primer sites and UMIs were introduced during 5'RACE template-switching synthesis of TCR cDNA. One entry per CDR3 protein results from TCRdb running MiXCR on the 5' RACE reads. The data hold roughly 500,000 distinct CDR3 sequences, with less than 20% observed a single time. CDR1 is SQVTM, CDR2 ANQGSEA, per germline. Deletions cut 7 bases from V and 9 bases from J, with 13 bases between. This CDR3 is 11 amino acids long. This clonotype was counted a few times. What it binds is not known. The chain links TRBV29-1 to TRBJ2-1, with a tentative D call TRBD2 (6 bases). The sequence derives from a man in his thirties or forties who received the YFV17D yellow fever vaccine. The source material was PBMCs, sampled 15 days after the yellow fever booster vaccination. The DNA for the CDR3 is TGCAGCGGCATTGGACTAAGTGAGCAGTTCTTC. Its protein is CSGIGLSEQFF.